This TCR beta chain was sequenced for a study of type 1 and type 2 diabetes patients. At the level of the study: The cohort mixed type 1 diabetes, type 2 diabetes and nondiabetic donors.

Amplification started from genomic DNA. The TCR beta CDR3 region was amplified using 30 forward and 13 reverse primers. TCRdb re-called the multiplex PCR reads through MiXCR, storing one row per CDR3 protein. The top ten hold around 15% of the sample, which has under 300,000 distinct CDR3 sequences, roughly 48% seen once. Diabetic patients met standard criteria for type 1 or type 2 diabetes. The CDR3 covers 15 residues. Trimming removed 6 bases from V and 2 bases from J, with 14 bases in between. CDR1 and CDR2 (germline): SNHLY, FYNNEI. Sequenced sample: peripheral blood mononuclear cells (PBMCs). The chain joins TRBV2 to TRBJ2-1; perhaps TRBD2 as D (6 bases). The receptor's source is a man aged 18 to 30 with type 2 diabetes. CDR3: CASRGGSGPYNEQFF. The CDR3 DNA reads TGTGCCAGCAGGGGGGGTAGCGGACCCTACAATGAGCAGTTCTTC.